The clone carrying this T cell receptor (beta chain) was detected only once. Its antigen is not identified. V lost 4 bases and J 5 bases, leaving 18 bases between the germline ends. In germline, CDR1 is MNHEY, CDR2 SMNVEV (reference sequence). The CDR3 is made up of 15 amino acids. The record originates from a study of cytomegalovirus exposure and HLA in healthy donors. Study conclusions and caveats: Under in vitro conditions, a few CMV-associated chains were confirmed as specific for CMV antigens. Reported performance of the classifier showed diagnosis of cytomegalovirus status with high specificity and sensitivity.

Generated by immunoSEQ multiplex PCR, the TCRdb table keeps only in-frame clones and is missing some. The table lists some 130,000 clones, roughly 86% of them singletons. Source material: PBMCs. This receptor was taken from a woman under 40 in good health and CMV-seronegative. The chain combines TRBV27 with TRBJ2-7; perhaps TRBD2 as D (8 bases). CDR3 amino acids: CASSSGGLGVHEQYF. For the CDR3, the DNA is TGTGCCAGCAGTTCAGGGGGACTAGGAGTCCACGAGCAGTACTTC.